The sequence of this T cell receptor (beta chain) was determined in a study of T-cell memory formation after mild COVID-19. On the study more broadly: TCR clusters were mostly donor specific.

V lost 6 bases to trimming and J lost 3 bases, with 6 bases between them. The CDR3 is 12 residues long. CDR1 and CDR2 from the germline V gene are LGHNT and FRNRAP. Study results and caveats: Contracting CD4+ clones sat mainly in CM and EM; CD8+ in EMRA. Detection of some responders pre-infection suggested pre-existing cross-reactive memory T cells participated. Clones that got smaller from day 15 to 85 had even CD4/CD8, while clones growing later tipped toward CD4+.

Note on this clonotype: The target antigen is unknown.

TCRdb passed the 5' RACE reads through MiXCR, listing each CDR3 protein once. Among 400,000 to 500,000 distinct CDR3 sequences listed, approximately 20% were seen once. This clonotype originated in an adult woman who had mild COVID-19 (a few samples of this study predate the infection). Cell type and time point are not known. This sequence joins TRBV12-5 and TRBJ1-5; D remains ambiguous. The source material was PBMCs or a T cell subset sorted from them (not recorded which). The CDR3 reads CASGGFNQPQHF. Written as DNA, the CDR3 is TGTGCTAGTGGCGGATTCAATCAGCCCCAGCATTTT.